A selection of T cell receptor beta chains follows, all from one sample in a study of a mutant IDH1 vaccine in newly diagnosed glioma. Assay used: immunoSEQ multiplex PCR; TCRdb lists only in-frame clones, some missing. In the table there are some 42,000 clones, roughly four fifths of which are singletons. These receptors are not linked to any known antigen. Sequencing was performed on PBMCs, taken from a glioma patient whose treatment included an IDH1 peptide vaccine. The receptors originated from a woman in her fifties or sixties with glioma. The CDR3 runs from the conserved cysteine through the conserved F or W. Each record gives: CDR3 protein, CDR3 DNA, clone size, CDR3 length, J gene, V gene, D gene. D genes are given only for firm matches. Some rows mark clone size as missing; the rest say once, few, many or name a class of expanded clone.

CAKIRLRGTEAFF TGTGCCAAAATCCGTCTCCGGGGCACTGAAGCTTTCTTT NA 13 TRBJ1-1 TRBV25-1 NA
CASSIAVYSGNTIYF TGTGCCAGTAGTATAGCGGTCTACTCTGGAAACACCATATATTTT NA 15 TRBJ1-3 TRBV19 NA
CASGGGRGGNYGYTF TGTGCCAGCGGCGGAGGGAGGGGCGGGAACTATGGCTACACCTTC NA 15 TRBJ1-2 TRBV2 NA
CASSLGQGAGNTEAFF TGTGCCAGCAGCCTAGGACAGGGGGCGGGGAACACTGAAGCTTTCTTT once 16 TRBJ1-1 TRBV5-4 TRBD1
CSVENKNEQYF TGCAGCGTTGAAAATAAAAACGAGCAGTACTTC NA 11 TRBJ2-7 TRBV29-1 NA
CATESSTGNTEAFF TGTGCTACCGAGTCCTCTACTGGGAACACTGAAGCTTTCTTT NA 14 TRBJ1-1 TRBV12-5 NA
CASSPPGHGGEKLFF TGTGCCAGCAGCCCGCCGGGACACGGGGGTGAAAAACTGTTTTTT NA 15 TRBJ1-4 TRBV7-2 NA
CASSQVGPDGELFF TGTGCCAGCAGCCAAGTGGGGCCCGATGGGGAGCTGTTTTTT few 14 TRBJ2-2 TRBV14 NA
CASGGGFGYTF TGTGCCAGCGGGGGGGGGTTTGGCTACACCTTC NA 11 TRBJ1-2 TRBV6-1 NA
CSARPDVGYTF TGCAGTGCTAGACCAGACGTTGGCTACACCTTC once 11 TRBJ1-2 TRBV20-1 NA
CASSGGPGSYEQYF TGTGCCAGCAGCGGCGGACCGGGGTCCTACGAGCAGTACTTC once 14 TRBJ2-7 TRBV13 NA
CASSLSPLYSNQPQHF TGTGCCAGCAGTTTATCCCCCCTATATAGCAATCAGCCCCAGCATTTT NA 16 TRBJ1-5 TRBV27 NA
CASSLVPGVGNEQFF TGCGCCAGCAGCTTGGTCCCTGGGGTAGGGAATGAGCAGTTCTTC NA 15 TRBJ2-1 TRBV5-1 NA
CARSLAFQGVGYTF TGTGCCAGAAGCTTGGCCTTCCAGGGGGTGGGCTACACCTTC NA 14 TRBJ1-2 TRBV5-3 TRBD1
CSVYTSQTYEQYF TGCAGCGTTTATACTAGTCAGACCTACGAGCAGTACTTC NA 13 TRBJ2-7 TRBV29-1 NA
CASSIMVDSSYEQYF TGTGCCAGCAGTATTATGGTGGACAGCTCCTACGAGCAGTACTTC NA 15 TRBJ2-7 TRBV27 NA
CASSVDRRDTQYF TGTGCCAGCAGCGTAGACCGCCGGGATACGCAGTATTTT NA 13 TRBJ2-3 TRBV9 NA
CAWSAGAGELFF TGTGCCTGGAGTGCCGGGGCCGGGGAGCTGTTTTTT few 12 TRBJ2-2 TRBV30 NA
CASSLESGGRTEAFF TGCGCCAGCAGCTTGGAGTCGGGGGGCCGCACTGAAGCTTTCTTT NA 15 TRBJ1-1 TRBV5-1 NA
CASSSQGQGATDTQYF TGTGCCAGCAGCTCGCAGGGACAGGGGGCTACAGATACGCAGTATTTT NA 16 TRBJ2-3 TRBV9 TRBD1
CASSIQGFVSEKLFF TGCGCCAGCAGTATACAGGGATTTGTGAGTGAAAAACTGTTTTTT NA 15 TRBJ1-4 TRBV5-1 NA
CASSVGTVNTEAFF TGTGCCAGCAGCGTGGGGACAGTTAACACTGAAGCTTTCTTT NA 14 TRBJ1-1 TRBV9 TRBD1
CASTLKATLNTEAFF TGTGCCAGCACCCTTAAAGCTACCCTGAACACTGAAGCTTTCTTT once 15 TRBJ1-1 TRBV6-1 NA
CASSLAREGGYTF TGCGCCAGCAGCTTGGCCCGCGAAGGAGGCTACACCTTC NA 13 TRBJ1-2 TRBV5-1 NA
CAWVRDRVSSGANVLTF TGTGCCTGGGTCAGGGACAGGGTTTCCTCTGGGGCCAACGTCCTGACTTTC NA 17 TRBJ2-6 TRBV30 TRBD1
CASSEPDRVYSPLHF TGTGCCAGCAGCGAACCCGACAGGGTCTATTCACCCCTCCACTTT NA 15 TRBJ1-6 TRBV6-1 TRBD1
CASSSGSRKYF TGTGCCAGTAGTTCGGGCAGTCGAAAGTACTTC NA 11 TRBJ2-7 TRBV19 NA
CASSLASSSTDTQYF TGCGCCAGCAGTTTGGCAAGTTCTAGCACAGATACGCAGTATTTT NA 15 TRBJ2-3 TRBV5-1 NA
CASRHPGQKETQYF TGTGCCAGCAGACATCCGGGACAAAAAGAGACCCAGTACTTC few 14 TRBJ2-5 TRBV5-4 NA